A selection of T cell receptor beta chains follows, all from one sample in a study of T cells after somatic rescue of genetic block. Generated by immunoSEQ multiplex PCR, the TCRdb table keeps only in-frame clones and is missing some. The repertoire includes tens of thousands of clones, around 93% of them detected once, and roughly 3% sits in the top ten. Sequenced: peripheral blood mononuclear cells (PBMCs). The source of these receptors is a man between 35 and 55 years old. Both conserved end residues are part of each CDR3. The D gene is left open where the match is weak. Not all rows give a size; the values are once, few, many and, for expanded clones, a class.

d_gene	v_gene	j_gene	abundance	CDR3nt	CDR3aa
TRBD1	TRBV5-1	TRBJ2-5	NA	TGCGCCAGCAGCGGCGGGACAGGGGCCGAGACCCAGTACTTC	CASSGGTGAETQYF
NA	TRBV10-1	TRBJ2-5	once	TGCGCCAGCAGTGAAGGGGGAAGGAAAGAGACCCAGTACTTC	CASSEGGRKETQYF
NA	TRBV5-1	TRBJ2-7	NA	TGCGCCAGCAATCGACAGGATGGCTCCTACGAGCAGTACTTC	CASNRQDGSYEQYF
TRBD2	TRBV28	TRBJ2-7	NA	TGTGCCAGCAAACTAGCGGGACCCTACGAGCAGTACTTC	CASKLAGPYEQYF
TRBD2	TRBV11-2	TRBJ2-3	NA	TGTGCCAGCAGCTTAATTACTAGCGGGAGAGGGGGCACAGATACGCAGTATTTT	CASSLITSGRGGTDTQYF
TRBD2	TRBV7-9	TRBJ2-1	NA	TGTGCCAGCAGCTCAGGGACTAGCGGGAGGAATTACAATGAGCAGTTCTTC	CASSSGTSGRNYNEQFF
TRBD1	TRBV9	TRBJ2-1	NA	TGTGCCAGCAGCGTAGCGGTAACAGGGGGCGGATACAATGAGCAGTTCTTC	CASSVAVTGGGYNEQFF
TRBD2	TRBV28	TRBJ2-2	NA	TGTGCCAGCAGTTTTAGCGGGATACTCTACACCGGGGAGCTGTTTTTT	CASSFSGILYTGELFF
NA	TRBV7-6	TRBJ1-2	NA	TGTGCCAGCAGCCCCGTGGGGGGCCTGGGGGGCTACACCTTC	CASSPVGGLGGYTF
TRBD1	TRBV6-5	TRBJ1-2	NA	TGTGCCAGCAGTTACTCGAGGACAGGGGGTGGCTACACCTTC	CASSYSRTGGGYTF
NA	TRBV28	TRBJ2-3	NA	TGTGCCAGCTCAGGGTCGACACAGACGACAGATACGCAGTATTTT	CASSGSTQTTDTQYF
NA	TRBV21-1	TRBJ2-2	NA	TGTGCCAGCAGCTATCCCCCGGGGGGCTGTTGCACCGGGGAGCTGTTTTTT	CASSYPPGGCCTGELFF
NA	TRBV28	TRBJ1-2	NA	TGTGCCAGCAGCGCCGGGACAAGTAACTATGGCTACACCTTC	CASSAGTSNYGYTF
TRBD1	TRBV9	TRBJ1-2	NA	TGTGCCAGCAGCCTAGCCCGGGGACAGTCCTATGGCTACACCTTC	CASSLARGQSYGYTF
TRBD1	TRBV28	TRBJ1-1	NA	TGTGCCAGCAGTTCACAACAGGGGTCCTACACTGAAGCTTTCTTT	CASSSQQGSYTEAFF
TRBD2	TRBV7-9	TRBJ2-1	NA	TGTGCCAGCAGCTCTGTAGCGGGGGCACTATACAATGAGCAGTTCTTC	CASSSVAGALYNEQFF
NA	TRBV7-6	TRBJ2-7	once	TGTGCCAGCAGCCTCGGACTACTTGGAGAGCAGTACTTC	CASSLGLLGEQYF
NA	TRBV18	TRBJ2-2	NA	TGTGCCAGCTCCGAAGCAAGGGGGGACACCGGGGAGCTGTTTTTT	CASSEARGDTGELFF
TRBD2	TRBV6-5	TRBJ2-5	NA	TGTGCCAGCAGTTACTCGGGACTAGAGAGGCAGACCCAGTACTTC	CASSYSGLERQTQYF
TRBD1	TRBV5-1	TRBJ2-5	NA	TGCGCCAGCAGCGGAGGACAGGGGGCTGGGACCCAGTACTTC	CASSGGQGAGTQYF
TRBD1	TRBV11-3	TRBJ2-2	once	TGTGCCAGCAGCTCAACAGGGGGTACCGGGGAGCTGTTTTTT	CASSSTGGTGELFF
NA	TRBV5-4	TRBJ2-7	NA	TGTGCCAGCAGCTTTTGGGGAAACTCCTACGAGCAGTACTTC	CASSFWGNSYEQYF
NA	TRBV19	TRBJ1-5	few	TGTGCCAGTAGTATAAGTAAGCTAGGGCCCCAGCATTTT	CASSISKLGPQHF
TRBD1	TRBV28	TRBJ2-7	NA	TGTGCCAGCAGCCGCGGCCGGGACAGGGCCGAGCAGTACTTC	CASSRGRDRAEQYF
NA	TRBV5-4	TRBJ1-1	NA	TGTGCCAGCATGGGGGGTTTTTCGAACACTGAAGCTTTCTTT	CASMGGFSNTEAFF
TRBD2	TRBV5-4	TRBJ2-3	once	TGTGCCAGCAGCTTGGAACCTAGCGGGGGCACAGATACGCAGTATTTT	CASSLEPSGGTDTQYF
TRBD2	TRBV28	TRBJ2-7	NA	TGTGCCAGCAGATTAAGAGCGGGAGGGCGTGTAAGTAATTCCTACGAGCAGTACTTC	CASRLRAGGRVSNSYEQYF
TRBD2	TRBV19	TRBJ2-3	once	TGTGCCAGCCGACGACTAGCGGGGACGGAAGATACGCAGTATTTT	CASRRLAGTEDTQYF
TRBD2	TRBV5-1	TRBJ2-7	once	TGCGCCAGCAGCTTGGCCGGCGGGGACTACTCCTACGAGCAGTACTTC	CASSLAGGDYSYEQYF
NA	TRBV5-1	TRBJ2-3	NA	TGCGCCAGCAGAATGCCTAGCGCAACAGATACGCAGTATTTT	CASRMPSATDTQYF
NA	TRBV10-3	TRBJ2-1	NA	TGTGCCATCAGTGACAGGATGACCTACAATGAGCAGTTCTTC	CAISDRMTYNEQFF
NA	TRBV10-1	TRBJ1-1	NA	TGCGCCAGCAGCTTGGGGATGAACACTGAAGCTTTCTTT	CASSLGMNTEAFF
TRBD1	TRBV9	TRBJ1-2	NA	TGTGCCAGCAGCCCAACGGACAGGGAGGTCTATGGCTACACCTTC	CASSPTDREVYGYTF
NA	TRBV11-2	TRBJ2-7	once	TGTGCCAGCAGCTTAGATCCGATGAGTGGATACGAGCAGTACTTC	CASSLDPMSGYEQYF
TRBD1	TRBV6-5	TRBJ1-2	once	TGTGCCAGCAGTTCCAGCACAGGGGACGGCTACACCTTC	CASSSSTGDGYTF
NA	TRBV4-3	TRBJ2-3	once	TGCGCCAGCAGCCAAGAGACAGGCTACACAGATACGCAGTATTTT	CASSQETGYTDTQYF
NA	TRBV5-1	TRBJ2-3	once	TGCGCCAGCAGCTTGGGGGGCCTCACAGATACGCAGTATTTT	CASSLGGLTDTQYF
NA	TRBV5-1	TRBJ2-5	NA	TGCGCCAGCTCTAGGGACATGGAGGGAGAGACCCAGTACTTC	CASSRDMEGETQYF
TRBD2	TRBV27	TRBJ2-3	NA	TGTGCCAGCAGGCGAGCGGGAGGCACAGATACGCAGTATTTT	CASRRAGGTDTQYF
TRBD1	TRBV10-2	TRBJ2-2	NA	TGCGCCAGCAGTAGGACAGGGGACACCGGGGAGCTGTTTTTT	CASSRTGDTGELFF
NA	TRBV5-6	TRBJ2-2	once	TGTGCCAGCAGCCCGAGCCGGGACATAAACACCGGGGAGCTGTTTTTT	CASSPSRDINTGELFF
NA	TRBV4-1	TRBJ1-4	once	TGCGCCAGCAGCCGTCTGTTACAGGGTGGAGAAAAACTGTTTTTT	CASSRLLQGGEKLFF